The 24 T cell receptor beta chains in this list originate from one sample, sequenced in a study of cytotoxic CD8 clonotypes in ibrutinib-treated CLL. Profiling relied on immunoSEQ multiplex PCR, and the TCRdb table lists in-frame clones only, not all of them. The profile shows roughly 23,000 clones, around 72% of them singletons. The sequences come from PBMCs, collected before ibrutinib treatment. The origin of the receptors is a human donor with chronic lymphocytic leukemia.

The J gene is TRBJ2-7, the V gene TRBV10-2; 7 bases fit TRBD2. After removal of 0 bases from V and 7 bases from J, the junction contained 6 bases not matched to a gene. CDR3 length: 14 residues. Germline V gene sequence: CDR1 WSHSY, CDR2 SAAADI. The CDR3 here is CASSESRGELEQYF. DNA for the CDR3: TGCGCCAGCAGTGAGTCCCGGGGGGAGTTGGAGCAGTACTTC.

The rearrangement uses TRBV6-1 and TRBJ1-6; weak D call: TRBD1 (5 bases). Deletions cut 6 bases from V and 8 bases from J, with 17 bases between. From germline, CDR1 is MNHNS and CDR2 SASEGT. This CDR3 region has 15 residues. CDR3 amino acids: CASRSGVFGDSPLHF. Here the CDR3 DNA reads TGTGCCAGCAGATCGGGGGTCTTTGGAGATTCACCCCTCCACTTT.

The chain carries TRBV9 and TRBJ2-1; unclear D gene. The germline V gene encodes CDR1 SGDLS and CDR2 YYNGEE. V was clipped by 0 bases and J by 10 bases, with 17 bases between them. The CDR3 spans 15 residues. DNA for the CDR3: TGTGCCAGCAGCGTAGAACAACTCCAGATCCGGGAGCAGTTCTTC. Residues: CASSVEQLQIREQFF.

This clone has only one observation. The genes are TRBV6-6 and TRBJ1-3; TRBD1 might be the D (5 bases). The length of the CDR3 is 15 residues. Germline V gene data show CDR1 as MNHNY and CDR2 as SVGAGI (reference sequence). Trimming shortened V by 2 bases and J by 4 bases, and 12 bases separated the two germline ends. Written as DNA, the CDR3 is TGTGCCAGCAGTTACGAGGGGCCGTGGGGAAACACCATATATTTT. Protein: CASSYEGPWGNTIYF.

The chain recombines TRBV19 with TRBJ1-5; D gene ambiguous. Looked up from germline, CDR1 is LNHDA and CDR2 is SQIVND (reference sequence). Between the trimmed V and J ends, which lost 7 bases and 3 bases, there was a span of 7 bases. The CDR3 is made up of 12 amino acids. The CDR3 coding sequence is TGTGCCAGTAATCCATACAATCAGCCCCAGCATTTT. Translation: CASNPYNQPQHF.

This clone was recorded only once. Written as DNA, the CDR3 is TGTGCCAGCGTGGGACGGAGGACTGAAGCTTTCTTT. It yields the protein CASVGRRTEAFF. The chain is built from TRBV6-5 and TRBJ1-1; D perhaps matches TRBD1 (5 bases). V lost 8 bases to trimming and J lost 5 bases, with 12 bases between them. Germline CDR1 and CDR2: MNHEY and SVGAGI. This CDR3 has 12 residues.

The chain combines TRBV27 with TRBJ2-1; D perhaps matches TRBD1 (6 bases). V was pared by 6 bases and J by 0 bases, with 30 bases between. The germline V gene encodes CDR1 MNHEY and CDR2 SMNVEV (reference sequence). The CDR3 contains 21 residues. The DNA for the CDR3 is TGTGCCAGCAGGGGGGCACCGGACTCTAGTACTTGGAGGTCCTCCTACAATGAGCAGTTCTTC. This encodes CASRGAPDSSTWRSSYNEQFF.

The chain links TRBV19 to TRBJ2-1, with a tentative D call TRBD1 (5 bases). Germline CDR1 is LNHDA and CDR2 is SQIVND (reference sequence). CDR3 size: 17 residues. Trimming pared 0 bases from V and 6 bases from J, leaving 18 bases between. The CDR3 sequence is CASSIDMGQVGPNEQFF. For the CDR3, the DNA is TGTGCCAGTAGTATAGATATGGGGCAGGTAGGCCCCAATGAGCAGTTCTTC.

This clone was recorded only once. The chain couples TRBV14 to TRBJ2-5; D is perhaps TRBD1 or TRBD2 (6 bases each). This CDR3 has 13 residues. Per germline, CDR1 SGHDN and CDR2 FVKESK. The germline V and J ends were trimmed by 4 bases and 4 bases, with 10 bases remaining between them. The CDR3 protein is CASSLQGGETQYF. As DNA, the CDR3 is TGTGCCAGCAGCCTACAGGGAGGAGAGACCCAGTACTTC.

The CDR3 DNA is TGTGCCAGCAGCTCCTTCGCGGGACCCCTCAACTATGGCTACACCTTC. This encodes CASSSFAGPLNYGYTF. The chain employs TRBV5-6 and TRBJ1-2, with D maybe TRBD1 (5 bases). The CDR3 covers 16 residues. From germline, CDR1 is SGHDT and CDR2 YYEEEE. V lost 3 bases, J lost 2 bases, and 17 bases lay in between.

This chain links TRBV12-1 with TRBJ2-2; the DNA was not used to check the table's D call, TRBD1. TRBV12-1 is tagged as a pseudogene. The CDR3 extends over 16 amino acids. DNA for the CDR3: TGTGCCAGCAGCTCGCCGGGACAGGGGGACACCGGGGAGCTGTTTTTT. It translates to CASSSPGQGDTGELFF.

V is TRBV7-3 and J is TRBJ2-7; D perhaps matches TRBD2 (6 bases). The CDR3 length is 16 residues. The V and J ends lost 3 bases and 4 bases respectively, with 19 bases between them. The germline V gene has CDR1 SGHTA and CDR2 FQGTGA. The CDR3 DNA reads TGTGCCAGCAGCTTGGGGGTGGGGAGGTCAGGATACGAGCAGTACTTC. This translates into CASSLGVGRSGYEQYF.

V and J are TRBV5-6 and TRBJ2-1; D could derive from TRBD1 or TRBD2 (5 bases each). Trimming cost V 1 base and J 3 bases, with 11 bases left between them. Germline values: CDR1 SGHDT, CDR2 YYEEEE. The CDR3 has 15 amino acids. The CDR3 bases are TGTGCCAGCAGCTTGTGGGGGATGGGCTACAATGAGCAGTTCTTC. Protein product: CASSLWGMGYNEQFF. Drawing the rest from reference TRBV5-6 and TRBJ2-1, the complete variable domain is DAGVTQSPTHLIKTRGQQVTLRCSPKSGHDTVSWYQQALGQGPQFIFQYYEEEERQRGNFPDRFSGHQFPNYSSELNVNALLLGDSALYLCASSLWGMGYNEQFFGPGTRLTVL.

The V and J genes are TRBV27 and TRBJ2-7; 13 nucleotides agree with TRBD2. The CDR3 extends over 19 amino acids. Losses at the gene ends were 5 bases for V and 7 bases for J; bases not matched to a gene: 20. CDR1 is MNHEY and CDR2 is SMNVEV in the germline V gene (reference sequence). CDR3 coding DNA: TGTGCCAGCAGTGAACAGGGGCTTAGGACTAGCGGGAGTAAGAAGGAGCAGTACTTC. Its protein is CASSEQGLRTSGSKKEQYF.

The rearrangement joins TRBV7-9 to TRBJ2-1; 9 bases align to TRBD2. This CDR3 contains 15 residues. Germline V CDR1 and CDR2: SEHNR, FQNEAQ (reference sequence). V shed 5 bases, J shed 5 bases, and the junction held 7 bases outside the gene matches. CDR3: CASSPRTSAHNEQFF. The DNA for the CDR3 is TGTGCCAGCAGCCCCAGGACTAGCGCCCACAATGAGCAGTTCTTC.

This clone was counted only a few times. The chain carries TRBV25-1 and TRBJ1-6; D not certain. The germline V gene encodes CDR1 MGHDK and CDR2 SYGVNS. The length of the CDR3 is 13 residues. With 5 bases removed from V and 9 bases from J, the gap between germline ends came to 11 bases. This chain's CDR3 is CASSSSTGSPLHF. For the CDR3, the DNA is TGTGCCAGCAGTTCATCCACCGGTTCACCCCTCCACTTT.

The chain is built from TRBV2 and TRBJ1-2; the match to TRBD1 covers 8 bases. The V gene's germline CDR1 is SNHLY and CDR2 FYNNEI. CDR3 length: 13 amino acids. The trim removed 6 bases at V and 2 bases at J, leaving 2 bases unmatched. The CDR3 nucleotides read TGTGCCAGCAGGGGACAGGAGAACTATGGCTACACCTTC. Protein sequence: CASRGQENYGYTF.

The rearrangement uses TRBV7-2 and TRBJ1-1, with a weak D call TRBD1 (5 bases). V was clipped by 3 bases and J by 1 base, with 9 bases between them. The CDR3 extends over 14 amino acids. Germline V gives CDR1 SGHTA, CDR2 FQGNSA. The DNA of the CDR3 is TGTGCCAGCAGCTTCGATGGGGGGAACACTGAAGCTTTCTTT. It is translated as CASSFDGGNTEAFF.

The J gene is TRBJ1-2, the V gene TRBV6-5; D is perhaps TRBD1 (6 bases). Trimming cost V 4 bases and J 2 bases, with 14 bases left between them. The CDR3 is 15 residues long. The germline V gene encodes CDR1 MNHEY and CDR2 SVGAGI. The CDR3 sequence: CASSSPGQNNYGYTF. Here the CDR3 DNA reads TGTGCCAGCAGTTCCCCCGGACAGAACAACTATGGCTACACCTTC.

This CDR3 reads CASSGTSGGLSSYNEQFF. The CDR3 DNA reads as TGTGCCAGCAGTGGGACTAGCGGGGGTCTTAGCTCCTACAATGAGCAGTTCTTC. The J gene is TRBJ2-1, the V gene TRBV2; 13 nucleotides align to TRBD2. Germline trimming cut 4 bases from V and 0 bases from J; bases unmatched to any gene: 6. The germline gives CDR1 SNHLY, CDR2 FYNNEI. This CDR3 spans 18 amino acids.

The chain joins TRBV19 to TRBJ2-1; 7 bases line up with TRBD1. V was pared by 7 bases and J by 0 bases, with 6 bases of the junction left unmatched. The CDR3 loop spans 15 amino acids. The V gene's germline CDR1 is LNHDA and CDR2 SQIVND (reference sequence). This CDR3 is CASTRGWSSYNEQFF. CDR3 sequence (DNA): TGTGCCAGTACCAGGGGGTGGAGCTCCTACAATGAGCAGTTCTTC.

This CDR3 is CASSGTEPLMAKNIQYF. The CDR3 region has the DNA TGTGCCAGCTCCGGGACAGAGCCATTGATGGCCAAAAACATTCAGTACTTC. V is TRBV18 and J is TRBJ2-4, with 7 bases lining up with TRBD1. The CDR3 is 17 amino acids. Germline CDR1 is KGHSH and CDR2 is LQKENI. With 6 bases clipped from V and 1 base from J, the junction kept 12 bases outside the gene matches.

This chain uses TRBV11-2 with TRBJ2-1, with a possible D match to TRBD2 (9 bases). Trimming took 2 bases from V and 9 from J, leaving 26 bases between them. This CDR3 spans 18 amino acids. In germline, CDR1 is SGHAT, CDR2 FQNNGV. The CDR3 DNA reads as TGTGCCAGCAGCTTAATCAGGGGGCGCGTTAGCGGGAGCGTTGAGCAGTTCTTC. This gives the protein CASSLIRGRVSGSVEQFF.

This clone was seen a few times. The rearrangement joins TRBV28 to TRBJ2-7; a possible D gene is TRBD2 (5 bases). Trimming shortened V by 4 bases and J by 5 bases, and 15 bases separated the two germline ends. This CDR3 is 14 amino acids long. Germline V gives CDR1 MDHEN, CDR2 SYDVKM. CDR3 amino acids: CASSSLMTGDEQYF. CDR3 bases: TGTGCCAGCAGTTCCCTTATGACCGGGGACGAGCAGTACTTC.